This TCR beta chain was recovered during a study of cytomegalovirus exposure and HLA in healthy donors. Though probably carrying unrecorded immune exposures, donors were nominally healthy at sampling. By share, this clone counts as medium-sized. Its antigen is currently unknown. Amplification used 60 Vbeta primers and 13 Jbeta primers. The assay was immunoSEQ multiplex PCR, and TCRdb's table has in-frame clones only and misses some. The sample holds some 150,000 clones, around 79% seen once. Germline CDR1 and CDR2: MRHNA and SNTAGT. The J segment lost 4 bases and the V segment lost 2 bases, leaving 0 bases of the junction unmatched. This CDR3 has 14 amino acids. Study conclusions and caveats: About 90% or about 30% of the time was how often most TCR beta V segments were productive, according to an earlier analysis. Altogether, 150 or so TCR beta chains were recorded as cytomegalovirus-associated. Reportedly, diagnosis of cytomegalovirus status by the classifier showed high specificity and sensitivity.

The source material was PBMCs. The chain couples TRBV6-4 to TRBJ2-2, with 8 bases fitting TRBD2. The sequence was obtained from a male donor in good health and CMV-seronegative. The CDR3 sequence is CASSDAGGTGELFF. The DNA of the CDR3 is TGTGCCAGCAGTGACGCGGGGGGCACCGGGGAGCTGTTTTTT.